This T cell receptor beta chain comes out of a study of cytomegalovirus exposure and HLA in healthy donors. The overall study: Caucasian-associated ancestry cluster membership applied to around 76% of approximately 400 genotyped donors.

Both 60 Vbeta primers and 13 Jbeta primers went into the PCR. Sequencing was performed with immunoSEQ multiplex PCR; in TCRdb, only in-frame clones are kept and a portion is missing. This repertoire shows 110,000 to 150,000 clones, around 78% found once; its top ten account for 2% to 3%. The CDR3 runs 15 residues. Per germline, CDR1 SGHNT and CDR2 YYREEE (reference sequence). V was clipped by 1 base and J by 0 bases; unmatched bases: 2. The sequencing input was PBMCs. The J gene is TRBJ2-3, the V gene TRBV5-4, with 7 bases aligning to TRBD2. The TCR originated in a woman under 30 in good health and CMV-seropositive. CDR3 DNA: TGTGCCAGCAGCTTGAGCGGGGTTAGCACAGATACGCAGTATTTT. Translated, it gives CASSLSGVSTDTQYF.